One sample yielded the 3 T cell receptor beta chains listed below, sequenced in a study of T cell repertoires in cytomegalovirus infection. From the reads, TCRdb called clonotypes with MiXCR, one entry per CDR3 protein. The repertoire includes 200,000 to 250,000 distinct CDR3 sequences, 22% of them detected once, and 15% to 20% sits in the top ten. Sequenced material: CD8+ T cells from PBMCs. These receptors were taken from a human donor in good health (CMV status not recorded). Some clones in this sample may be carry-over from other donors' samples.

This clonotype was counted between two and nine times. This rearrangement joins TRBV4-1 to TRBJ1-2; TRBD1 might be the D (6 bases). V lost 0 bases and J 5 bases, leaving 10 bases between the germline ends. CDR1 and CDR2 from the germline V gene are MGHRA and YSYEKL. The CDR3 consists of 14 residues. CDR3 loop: CASSQEVGGYGYTF. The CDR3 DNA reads TGCGCCAGCAGCCAAGAAGTAGGGGGGTATGGCTACACCTTC.

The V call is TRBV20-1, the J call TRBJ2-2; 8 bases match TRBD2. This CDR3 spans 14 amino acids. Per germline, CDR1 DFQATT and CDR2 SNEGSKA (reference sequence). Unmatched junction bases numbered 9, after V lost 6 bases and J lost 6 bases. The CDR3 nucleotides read TGCAGTGCCCAGGGACTAGAGCCCGCCGGGGAGCTGTTTTTT. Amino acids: CSAQGLEPAGELFF.

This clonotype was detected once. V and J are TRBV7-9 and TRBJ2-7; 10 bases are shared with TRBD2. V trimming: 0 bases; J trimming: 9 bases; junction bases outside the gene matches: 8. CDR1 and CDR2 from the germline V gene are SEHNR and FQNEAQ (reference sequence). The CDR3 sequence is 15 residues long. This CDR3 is CASSLAGTSVTGQYF. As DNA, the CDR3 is TGTGCCAGCAGCTTAGCGGGGACTAGCGTAACCGGGCAGTACTTC.